The 5 T cell receptor beta chains listed next were all sequenced from one sample in a study of T cell repertoires in cytomegalovirus infection. TCRdb reprocessed the reads with MiXCR, giving one entry per CDR3 protein. The sample contains about 52,000 distinct CDR3 sequences, roughly 21% of which appear only once. The antigens for these receptors are not known. The sequencing used CD8+ T cells from cultured PBMCs, collected from culture after CMV antigen stimulation. The receptor source for this set is a human donor in good health (CMV status not recorded). Some clones in this sample may be carry-over from other donors' samples.

This rearrangement joins TRBV6-2 or TRBV6-3 to TRBJ2-5; D is ambiguous. The germline V gene encodes CDR1 MNHEY and CDR2 SVGEGT. V lost 4 bases to trimming and J lost 4 bases, with 13 bases between them. This CDR3 comprises 14 residues. The CDR3: CASSSSSSSETQYF. CDR3 in DNA: TGTGCCAGCAGTTCGAGCAGTTCCTCAGAGACCCAGTACTTC.

This clonotype was seen a single time. The chain recombines TRBV7-2 with TRBJ2-1; D unresolved. CDR3 length equals 14 residues. Trimming took 5 bases from V and 2 from J, leaving 10 bases between them. CDR1 and CDR2 from the germline V gene are SGHTA and FQGNSA. The CDR3, as DNA: TGTGCCAGCAGCCTACGGTCAGCCTACAATGAGCAGTTCTTC. This translates into CASSLRSAYNEQFF.

This clonotype occurred a few times. The chain recombines TRBV12-3 or TRBV12-4 with TRBJ1-5; tentative D call: TRBD1 (6 bases). V lost 3 bases to trimming and J lost 1 base, with 16 bases between them. The CDR3 runs 17 residues. The CDR3 DNA follows: TGTGCCAGCAGTTTTAGGGGGGCCGGAAGAAGCAATCAGCCCCAGCATTTT. It is translated as CASSFRGAGRSNQPQHF.

With respect to this clonotype: Germline is not matched at one junction end, which may reflect a read error. The chain carries TRBV7-7 and TRBJ2-1; 9 positions match TRBD2. The CDR3 has 16 residues. Germline CDR1 and CDR2: SSHAT and FNYEAQ (reference sequence). The CDR3 reads CASSPSLAGANNEQFF. The CDR3 bases are TGTGCTAGCAGCCCATCATTAGCGGGGGCGAACAATGAGCAGTTCTTC.

This clonotype showed up many times. CDR3 region: CASGGREEDTEAFF. The CDR3 DNA reads as TGTGCCAGCGGCGGGCGGGAGGAGGACACTGAAGCTTTCTTT. J is TRBJ1-1 and V is TRBV7-9; no firm D call. The CDR3 spans 14 residues. The V gene's germline CDR1 is SEHNR and CDR2 FQNEAQ (reference sequence). V was trimmed by 8 bases and J by 3 bases, leaving 16 bases between them.